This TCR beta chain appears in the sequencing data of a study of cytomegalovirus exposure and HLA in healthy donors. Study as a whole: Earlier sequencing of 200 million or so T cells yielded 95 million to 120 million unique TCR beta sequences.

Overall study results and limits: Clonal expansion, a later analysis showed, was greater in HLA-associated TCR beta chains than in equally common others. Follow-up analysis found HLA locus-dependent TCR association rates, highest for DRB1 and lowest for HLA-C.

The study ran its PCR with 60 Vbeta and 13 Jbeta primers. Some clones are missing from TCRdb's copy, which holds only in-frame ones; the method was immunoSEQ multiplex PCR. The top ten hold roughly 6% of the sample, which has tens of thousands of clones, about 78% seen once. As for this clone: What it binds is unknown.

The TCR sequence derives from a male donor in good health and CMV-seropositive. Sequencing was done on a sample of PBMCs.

The CDR3 loop reads CASSLGAPQHF. CDR3 nucleotides: TGTGCCAGCAGTTTGGGCGCGCCCCAGCATTTT. The J gene is TRBJ1-5, the V gene TRBV28; D is ambiguous. This CDR3 region has 11 residues. Deletions cut 3 bases from V and 9 bases from J, with 6 bases between. In germline, CDR1 is MDHEN, CDR2 SYDVKM.